One and the same sample provided the 2 T cell receptor beta chains below, sequenced in a study of T-cell reconstitution after alpha-beta-depleted transplantation in children. A TCRbeta library incorporating unique molecular identifiers was prepared. TCRdb re-analysed the PCR reads in MiXCR, keeping a single row per CDR3 protein. The sample gives about 640,000 distinct CDR3 sequences, approximately 16% of which show up once; about 1.1% is in the top ten. The material was PBMCs from the stem cell graft donor, obtained from the stem cell graft. The receptors originated from a human donor who donated a stem cell graft to a child with acute myeloid leukemia.

With regard to this clonotype: Germline and junction disagree at one end, which may indicate a read error. The gene calls are TRBV7-2 and TRBJ2-5, with 10 bases fitting TRBD1. This CDR3 contains 15 residues. Per germline, CDR1 SGHTA and CDR2 FQGNSA. The CDR3 DNA sequence: TGTGCCTGCAGCTCCTTGGGGACAGGGGAAGAGACCCAGTACTTC. The encoded protein is CACSSLGTGEETQYF.

Details on this clonotype: This may be a read error: a much more frequent sequence differs by one nucleotide. V and J are TRBV9 and TRBJ2-7, with D possibly matching TRBD2 (5 bases). V lost 0 bases and J 5 bases, leaving 15 bases between the germline ends. CDR1 and CDR2 (germline): SGDLS, YYNGEE. The CDR3 runs to 15 residues. This CDR3 is CASSVACGSANEQYF. CDR3 sequence (DNA): TGTGCCAGCAGCGTAGCATGCGGGTCCGCAAACGAGCAGTACTTC.